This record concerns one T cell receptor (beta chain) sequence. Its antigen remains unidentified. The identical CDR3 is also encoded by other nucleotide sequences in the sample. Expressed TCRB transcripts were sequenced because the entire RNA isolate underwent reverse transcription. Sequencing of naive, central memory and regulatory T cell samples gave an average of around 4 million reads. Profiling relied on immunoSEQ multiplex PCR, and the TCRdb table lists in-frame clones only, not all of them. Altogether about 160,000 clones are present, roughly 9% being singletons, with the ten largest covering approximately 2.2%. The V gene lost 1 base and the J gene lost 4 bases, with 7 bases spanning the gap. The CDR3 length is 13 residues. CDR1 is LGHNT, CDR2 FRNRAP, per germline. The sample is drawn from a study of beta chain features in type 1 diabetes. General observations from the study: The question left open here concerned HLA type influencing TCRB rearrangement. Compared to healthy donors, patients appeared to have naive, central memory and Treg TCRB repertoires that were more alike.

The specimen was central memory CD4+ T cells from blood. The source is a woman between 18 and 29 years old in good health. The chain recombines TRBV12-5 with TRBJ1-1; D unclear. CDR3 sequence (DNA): TGTGCTAGTGGTTTGGAACGGTTCACTGAAGCTTTCTTT. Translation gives CASGLERFTEAFF.